The 13 T cell receptor beta chains below come from one sample, sequenced in a study of T cells in Graves' hyperthyroidism and ophthalmopathy. Amplification targeted TCR beta CDR3 regions from RNA transcripts. A first-round RT-PCR of the TCR CDR3 used the HTBI primer set. MiXCR, applied by TCRdb to the multiplex PCR reads, yields one record per CDR3 protein. This sample has approximately 410,000 distinct CDR3 sequences, with approximately 14% found just once. Sequenced material: blood. The receptor source for this set is a woman between 18 and 30 years old with Graves' hyperthyroidism.

J is TRBJ1-4 and V is TRBV19; a weak D match, TRBD1 (6 bases). Trimming removed 9 bases from V and 5 bases from J, with 22 bases in between. The CDR3 runs 16 residues. Germline CDR1 is LNHDA and CDR2 is SQIVND (reference sequence). The CDR3 coding sequence is TGTGCCAGGCCGGGGGCGTTGGGCAGAAAGAATGAAAAACTGTTTTTT. It specifies CARPGALGRKNEKLFF.

This clonotype showed up just a few times. The V call is TRBV5-6, the J call TRBJ2-1; no definite D call. Germline-derived CDR1 and CDR2 are SGHDT and YYEEEE. The CDR3 runs to 13 residues. The ends were cut back, 0 bases at V and 6 bases at J, with 7 bases in the middle. The CDR3 reads CASSLVDGNEQFF. Here the CDR3 DNA reads TGTGCCAGCAGCTTGGTGGACGGCAATGAGCAGTTCTTC.

This clonotype showed up many times. The chain uses TRBV5-1 and TRBJ2-3; 7 nucleotides match TRBD1. Germline values: CDR1 SGHRS, CDR2 YFSETQ. Trimming took 4 bases from V and 0 from J; bases not matched to a gene: 8. The CDR3 extends over 16 amino acids. CDR3 region: CASSTTPGQSTDTQYF. Here the CDR3 DNA reads TGCGCCAGCAGCACGACACCGGGACAGAGCACAGATACGCAGTATTTT.

The chain joins TRBV27 to TRBJ2-7, with D perhaps TRBD1 or TRBD2 (5 bases each). With 8 bases removed from V and 1 base from J, the gap between germline ends came to 18 bases. The CDR3 has 15 amino acids. CDR1 and CDR2 (germline): MNHEY, SMNVEV (reference sequence). Written as DNA, the CDR3 is TGTGCCAGCGCGGACCGGGGCCTAGGGTCCTACGAGCAGTACTTC. It encodes CASADRGLGSYEQYF.

This clonotype has at least ten counts. The V gene is TRBV5-6, the J gene TRBJ2-7; 8 nucleotides align to TRBD2. Germline loops: CDR1 SGHDT, CDR2 YYEEEE. Germline trimming cut 5 bases from V and 3 bases from J; bases unmatched to any gene: 10. The CDR3 sequence is 15 residues long. The CDR3 protein is CASREEGLGIYEQYF. The CDR3 nucleotides are TGTGCCAGCAGAGAAGAGGGACTAGGGATCTACGAGCAGTACTTC.

The genes are TRBV28 and TRBJ2-7; D perhaps matches TRBD2 (5 bases). Germline V gene lookup returns CDR1 MDHEN and CDR2 SYDVKM. Between the trimmed V and J ends, which lost 9 bases and 5 bases, there was a span of 20 bases. The CDR3 loop spans 14 amino acids. CDR3 protein: CASSLRGGSHEQYF. The CDR3 DNA reads TGTGCCAGTAGTCTTCGGGGTGGGTCCCACGAGCAGTACTTC.

The chain combines TRBV12-3 or TRBV12-4 with TRBJ1-6, with 11 nucleotides matching TRBD1. J lost 5 bases, V lost 5 bases, and 5 bases had no gene match. CDR3 length equals 16 residues. The CDR3 here is CASSGGQGGNNSPLHF. In nucleotides, the CDR3 is TGTGCCAGCAGTGGGGGACAGGGGGGCAATAATTCACCCCTCCACTTT.

This clonotype was detected a few times. The chain recombines TRBV10-3 with TRBJ2-6; 11 bases are a match to TRBD1. The J segment lost 5 bases and the V segment lost 0 bases, leaving 18 bases of the junction unmatched. Germline V gene lookup returns CDR1 ENHRY and CDR2 SYGVKD. The CDR3 covers 22 residues. The CDR3 loop is CAISESSGPPGQGVARANVLTF. DNA for the CDR3: TGTGCCATCAGTGAGTCGAGTGGGCCTCCGGGACAGGGGGTCGCTAGGGCCAACGTCCTGACTTTC.

This clonotype occurred many times. The genes are TRBV11-2 and TRBJ1-2; no clear D gene. Germline values: CDR1 SGHAT, CDR2 FQNNGV. The CDR3 has 14 residues. The V end was cut by 1 base, the J end by 2 bases, with 8 bases between. The CDR3 DNA follows: TGTGCCAGCAGCTTAGCCGGGAGGAACTATGGCTACACCTTC. Translating it yields CASSLAGRNYGYTF.

This clonotype was counted ten times or more. The rearrangement links TRBV6-1 to TRBJ2-1; 8 nucleotides align to TRBD2. The CDR3 totals 15 residues. V trimming: 5 bases; J trimming: 2 bases; junction bases outside the gene matches: 5. In germline, CDR1 is MNHNS, CDR2 SASEGT. The CDR3 loop reads CASSYGTRAYNEQFF. The CDR3 DNA follows: TGTGCCAGCAGTTACGGGACTAGAGCCTACAATGAGCAGTTCTTC.

This chain joins TRBV4-3 and TRBJ1-1; D unresolved. Trimming took 0 bases from V and 4 from J, leaving 18 bases between them. The CDR3 is 17 amino acids. Germline V CDR1 and CDR2: LGHNA, YSLEER. The chain's CDR3 is CASSQDLSIRSPTEAFF. In nucleotides, the CDR3 is TGCGCCAGCAGCCAAGACCTCTCCATCCGGTCGCCCACTGAAGCTTTCTTT.

This clonotype occurred many times. This chain connects TRBV20-1 to TRBJ1-5, with a weak D call TRBD1 (5 bases). V lost 3 bases, J lost 2 bases, and 11 bases lay in between. CDR3 length equals 14 residues. Germline lookup yields CDR1 DFQATT and CDR2 SNEGSKA (reference sequence). The DNA of the CDR3 is TGCAGTGCTAGCAAGACGGGGCGCAATCAGCCCCAGCATTTT. It encodes CSASKTGRNQPQHF.

The sample holds many counts of this clonotype. This chain connects TRBV30 to TRBJ1-6; 9 positions match TRBD1. This CDR3 spans 14 amino acids. Germline V gives CDR1 GTSNPN, CDR2 SVGIG (reference sequence). Germline trimming cut 2 bases from V and 7 bases from J; bases unmatched to any gene: 3. The CDR3 coding sequence is TGTGCCTGGAGTACCGGGACAGGGAATTCACCCCTCCACTTT. Translating it yields CAWSTGTGNSPLHF.